This T cell receptor beta chain was sequenced in a study of cytomegalovirus exposure and HLA in healthy donors. Study-wide points: The study designated 150 or so TCR beta chains cytomegalovirus-associated.

CDR1 and CDR2 from the germline V gene are MNHGY and SVAAGI. The V gene end was trimmed by 4 bases and the J gene end by 9 bases; junction bases not matched to a gene: 13. The CDR3 sequence is 15 residues long. The donors, nominally healthy at sampling, likely had unrecorded immune exposures. A word on this clone: Its antigen is still unknown.

PCR primers comprised 60 Vbeta and 13 Jbeta primers. TCRdb keeps only in-frame clones here, not all; method: immunoSEQ multiplex PCR. The sample has 75,000 to 80,000 clones; about 79% are singletons. This TCR came from a middle-aged man in good health and CMV-seronegative. The rearrangement links TRBV6-9 to TRBJ1-2; TRBD1 matches 8 bases. Sequenced material: PBMCs. The CDR3 DNA reads TGTGCCAGCAGTTCCCCCCCGCAGGGGGCGTATAGCTACACCTTC. Protein sequence: CASSSPPQGAYSYTF.